This T cell receptor beta chain comes out of a study of cytomegalovirus exposure and HLA in healthy donors. This PCR relied on a set of 60 Vbeta primers and 13 Jbeta primers. This table comes from immunoSEQ multiplex PCR, and its TCRdb copy is limited to in-frame clones, with some not included. Among around 110,000 clones, about four fifths were seen once, and the ten largest hold around 4.5%. V lost 2 bases and J lost 9; bases outside the gene matches: 6. The CDR3 spans 15 residues. Per germline, CDR1 MGHDK and CDR2 SYGVNS. Nominally healthy donors were sampled, though unrecorded immune exposures were likely.

The receptor's source is a man aged 25-45 years in good health and CMV-seropositive. This sequence joins TRBV25-1 and TRBJ2-1, with 11 bases matching TRBD1. The specimen was PBMCs. The DNA of the CDR3 is TGTGCCAGCAGTGAACAAGGGACAGGGGGACGTGAGCAGTTCTTC. Its translation is CASSEQGTGGREQFF.